Following are 26 T cell receptor beta chains from one sample sequenced in a study of Graves' ophthalmopathy and Graves' hyperthyroidism. TCR beta CDR3 amplification used RNA transcripts. The authors performed first-round RT-PCR with HTBI primers and then a second-round multiplex PCR. From the multiplex PCR reads, TCRdb called clonotypes with MiXCR, one entry per CDR3 protein. The table has 170,000 or so distinct CDR3 sequences, roughly two fifths seen once. The specimen was peripheral blood. These receptors were taken from a woman aged 40 to 55 with Graves' ophthalmopathy.

This rearrangement joins TRBV12-3 or TRBV12-4 to TRBJ2-5; TRBD2 aligns across 9 bases. V shed 6 bases, J shed 5 bases, and the junction held 10 bases outside the gene matches. The CDR3 spans 15 residues. CDR3 bases: TGTGCCAGCAGCACCCCTAGTAGCGGGAGTGAGACCCAGTACTTC. Translation gives CASSTPSSGSETQYF.

This clonotype was observed many times. The V and J genes are TRBV14 and TRBJ2-5; D perhaps matches TRBD1 (5 bases). Germline V gene lookup returns CDR1 SGHDN and CDR2 FVKESK. The CDR3 loop spans 14 amino acids. The ends were cut back, 0 bases at V and 5 bases at J, with 10 bases in the middle. The CDR3 bases are TGTGCCAGCAGCCAAGACAGGGTGACGGAGACCCAGTACTTC. Its protein product is CASSQDRVTETQYF.

This clonotype was seen many times. The rearrangement links TRBV12-3 or TRBV12-4 to TRBJ1-5; 10 nucleotides align to TRBD1. The CDR3 spans 13 residues. With V trimmed by 8 bases and J by 4 bases, 2 bases remained unmatched. Here the CDR3 DNA reads TGTGCCAGCCGACAGGGGGCGAATCAGCCCCAGCATTTT. Protein product: CASRQGANQPQHF.

This clonotype was seen at least ten times. The chain is built from TRBV11-3 and TRBJ2-4; either TRBD1 or TRBD2 may fit D (5 bases each). Germline CDR1 SGHNT, CDR2 YENEEA. CDR3 length equals 16 residues. V dropped 4 bases and J dropped 2 bases, with 15 bases sitting between them. CDR3 in DNA: TGTGCCAGCAGCTCCGGGGCCATCCTAACCAAAAACATTCAGTACTTC. It encodes CASSSGAILTKNIQYF.

This clonotype was observed many times. The V call is TRBV5-1, the J call TRBJ2-5, with TRBD2 identical over 7 bases. Germline V gene data show CDR1 as SGHRS and CDR2 as YFSETQ. This CDR3 contains 18 residues. V was pared by 2 bases and J by 2 bases, with 15 bases of the junction left unmatched. In DNA form, the CDR3 reads TGCGCCAGCAGCTTTGGACTAGGTTCATTCAGAGGGCAAGAGACCCAGTACTTC. Translation: CASSFGLGSFRGQETQYF.

This chain links TRBV27 with TRBJ1-1; D is uncertain. V shed 4 bases and J shed 1 base, with 10 bases lying between them. Germline values: CDR1 MNHEY, CDR2 SMNVEV (reference sequence). The CDR3 sequence is 14 residues long. The CDR3 nucleotides are TGTGCCAGCAGTTCGGGTATGACGAACACTGAAGCTTTCTTT. Translation: CASSSGMTNTEAFF.

This clonotype was counted only a few times. The genes are TRBV12-3 or TRBV12-4 and TRBJ2-5; perhaps D is TRBD1 or TRBD2 (5 bases each). The CDR3 is 12 residues long. Trimming left V 7 bases short and J 6 bases short, with 12 bases between. The CDR3 DNA is TGTGCCAGCATGAGGGGCGGACAGACCCAGTACTTC. Protein sequence: CASMRGGQTQYF.

The CDR3 here is CASSLVGRPSGYTF. In nucleotides, the CDR3 is TGTGCCAGCAGTTTAGTAGGACGGCCCTCGGGCTACACCTTC. The chain joins TRBV12-3 or TRBV12-4 to TRBJ1-2, with D hard to call. The CDR3 is made up of 14 amino acids. V lost 1 base and J lost 8, with 14 bases in between.

The V call is TRBV7-2, the J call TRBJ2-5; maybe TRBD2 (6 bases). Trimming shortened V by 1 base and J by 4 bases, and 13 bases separated the two germline ends. Germline CDR1 is SGHTA and CDR2 is FQGNSA. The CDR3 is made up of 15 amino acids. This CDR3 reads CASSLGGVVSETQYF. For the CDR3, the DNA is TGTGCCAGCAGCTTAGGGGGGGTTGTATCAGAGACCCAGTACTTC.

This clonotype was counted a single time. This chain uses TRBV12-3 or TRBV12-4 with TRBJ1-1, with D perhaps matching TRBD1 (6 bases). Between the trimmed V and J ends, which lost 1 base and 3 bases, there was a span of 12 bases. The CDR3 covers 15 residues. The CDR3 region has the DNA TGTGCCAGCAGTTTAGGCCAGGGGACATACACTGAAGCTTTCTTT. Translated, it gives CASSLGQGTYTEAFF.

V usage is TRBV28 and J usage is TRBJ1-1; no definite D call. In germline, CDR1 is MDHEN, CDR2 SYDVKM. CDR3 length equals 16 residues. The V gene lost 6 bases and the J gene lost 1 base, with 18 bases spanning the gap. CDR3 region: CASRTPGRYSNTEAFF. The CDR3 DNA reads TGTGCCAGCAGAACTCCCGGAAGGTATTCGAACACTGAAGCTTTCTTT.

There are many counts of this clonotype. The V call is TRBV9, the J call TRBJ1-1; no firm D call. CDR1 and CDR2 from the germline V gene are SGDLS and YYNGEE. The CDR3 loop spans 16 amino acids. The ends were cut back, 0 bases at V and 4 bases at J, with 16 bases in the middle. CDR3 nucleotide sequence: TGTGCCAGCAGCGTAGGAGGGTTCCAATCCATCACTGAAGCTTTCTTT. Its protein is CASSVGGFQSITEAFF.

J is TRBJ2-7 and V is TRBV6-1; D is uncertain. This CDR3 is built from 12 residues. In germline, CDR1 is MNHNS, CDR2 SASEGT. Trimming left V 3 bases short and J 4 bases short, with 7 bases between. The CDR3 reads CASSDYGYEQYF. CDR3 sequence (DNA): TGTGCCAGCAGTGATTACGGGTACGAGCAGTACTTC.

This clonotype has more than one count but fewer than ten. The chain carries TRBV11-3 and TRBJ2-7; possible D gene TRBD2, 5 bases. There are 13 residues in the CDR3. Germline V gene data show CDR1 as SGHNT and CDR2 as YENEEA. V was pared by 0 bases and J by 6 bases, with 9 bases between. The CDR3 loop is CASSLDRSGEQYF. The CDR3 DNA reads TGTGCCAGCAGCTTAGATCGCAGCGGCGAGCAGTACTTC.

This clonotype was picked up many times. CDR3 loop: CASSFFRMNTEAFF. The CDR3 DNA reads as TGTGCCAGCAGTTTTTTCCGGATGAACACTGAAGCTTTCTTT. V is TRBV28 and J is TRBJ1-1; D is uncertain. CDR3 size: 14 residues. Germline CDR1 MDHEN, CDR2 SYDVKM. Between the trimmed V and J ends, which lost 3 bases and 0 bases, there was a span of 8 bases.

This clonotype was recorded many times. The V and J genes are TRBV12-3 or TRBV12-4 and TRBJ2-7, with D unresolved. V dropped 6 bases and J dropped 9 bases, with 15 bases sitting between them. This CDR3 comprises 12 residues. CDR3 DNA: TGTGCCAGCAGGGATGGACCCCACAGGCAGTACTTC. This translates into CASRDGPHRQYF.

This clonotype appeared a few times. The J gene is TRBJ1-2, the V gene TRBV6-1, with D maybe TRBD1 (6 bases). V lost 7 bases to trimming and J lost 4 bases, with 13 bases between them. Per the germline V gene, CDR1 is MNHNS and CDR2 is SASEGT. The CDR3 is made up of 13 amino acids. The CDR3 spells CASKDGQTYGYTF. DNA for the CDR3: TGTGCCAGCAAGGATGGACAGACCTATGGCTACACCTTC.

The chain links TRBV6-1 to TRBJ1-2; maybe TRBD1 (5 bases). Germline assignment: CDR1 MNHNS and CDR2 SASEGT. Trimming left V 4 bases short and J 2 bases short, with 11 bases between. The CDR3 covers 14 residues. CDR3 in amino acids: CASSGFPGNYGYTF. The CDR3 region has the DNA TGTGCCAGCAGTGGGTTCCCAGGGAACTATGGCTACACCTTC.

The rearrangement uses TRBV3-1 and TRBJ1-1; the D is unclear. The CDR3 is 14 amino acids. Trimming took 1 base from V and 2 from J, leaving 8 bases between them. Germline loops: CDR1 LGHDT, CDR2 YNNKEL (reference sequence). The CDR3 reads CASSQVPVNTEAFF. The CDR3 nucleotides read TGTGCCAGCAGCCAAGTCCCAGTCAACACTGAAGCTTTCTTT.

The chain combines TRBV7-8 with TRBJ2-6; 7 bases line up with TRBD2. The length of the CDR3 is 16 residues. The germline V gene has CDR1 SGHVS and CDR2 FQNEAQ. The trim removed 4 bases at V and 7 bases at J, leaving 10 bases unmatched. CDR3 protein: CASSSRAGADANVLTF. The CDR3 DNA follows: TGTGCCAGCAGCTCAAGGGCGGGAGCTGACGCCAACGTCCTGACTTTC.

This clonotype was recorded at least ten times. This rearrangement joins TRBV12-3 or TRBV12-4 to TRBJ1-5; 9 bases fit TRBD1. This CDR3 comprises 16 residues. The V and J ends lost 3 bases and 3 bases, in that order; junction bases with no gene match: 6. CDR3 bases: TGTGCCAGCAGTTTCGCGGGGACAGGGCTCAATCAGCCCCAGCATTTT. Protein: CASSFAGTGLNQPQHF.

This clonotype was observed at least ten times. As DNA, the CDR3 is TGCGCCAGCAGCTTAGGTCATGCCGGGGAGCTGTTTTTT. Translating gives CASSLGHAGELFF. V usage is TRBV5-1 and J usage is TRBJ2-2; D not certain. V lost 2 bases to trimming and J lost 6 bases, with 8 bases between them. Germline CDR1 and CDR2: SGHRS and YFSETQ. This CDR3 is 13 amino acids long.

The V call is TRBV4-1, the J call TRBJ2-7; 9 bases align to TRBD2. Germline CDR1 reads MGHRA; CDR2 reads YSYEKL. The length of the CDR3 is 16 residues. The V segment lost 1 base and the J segment 0 bases; nucleotides outside the gene matches: 4. CDR3 nucleotide sequence: TGCGCCAGCAGCCAAGCCCGGACTAGCGACTCCTACGAGCAGTACTTC. This encodes CASSQARTSDSYEQYF.

This clonotype has just a few counts. CDR3 nucleotide sequence: TGTGCCAGCAGCCCGACTGGGCCCAAAGAGACCCAGTACTTC. This sequence encodes CASSPTGPKETQYF. V and J are TRBV12-3 or TRBV12-4 and TRBJ2-5; no firm D call. The V end was cut by 6 bases, the J end by 3 bases, with 14 bases between. The CDR3 runs 14 residues.

The genes are TRBV29-1 and TRBJ2-2, with 9 nucleotides matching TRBD1. V shed 2 bases and J 2 bases; nucleotides not matched to a gene: 3. This CDR3 region has 15 residues. CDR1 and CDR2 from the germline V gene are SQVTM and ANQGSEA. CDR3 bases: TGCAGCGTTGAAACGGGACAGGGCAACACCGGGGAGCTGTTTTTT. The encoded protein is CSVETGQGNTGELFF.

The chain combines TRBV28 with TRBJ1-1; D is undetermined. The CDR3 spans 14 residues. From germline, CDR1 is MDHEN and CDR2 SYDVKM. The CDR3 here is CATARIQVFTEAFF. Written as DNA, the CDR3 is TGTGCGACCGCAAGGATTCAGGTCTTTACTGAAGCTTTCTTT.